These 9 T cell receptor beta chains originate from one sample sequenced in a study of cytomegalovirus exposure and HLA in healthy donors. The PCR was carried out with 60 Vbeta primers and 13 Jbeta primers. Clones were read by immunoSEQ multiplex PCR, and TCRdb kept only the in-frame ones, dropping some. This repertoire shows 80,000 to 100,000 clones, 55% to 65% found once; its top ten account for 15%. Sequencing was carried out using PBMCs. These receptors were taken from a woman in her thirties or forties in good health and CMV-seropositive.

Only a few counts were recorded for this clone. The chain carries TRBV5-1 and TRBJ2-5; the D is unclear. Germline V gene lookup returns CDR1 SGHRS and CDR2 YFSETQ. The CDR3 extends over 13 amino acids. Trimming cost V 0 bases and J 2 bases, with 5 bases left between them. The CDR3 DNA sequence: TGCGCCAGCAGCTTGGGCAGACAAGAGACCCAGTACTTC. It encodes CASSLGRQETQYF.

In this sample, this clone turned up once. The V gene is TRBV4-3, the J gene TRBJ1-1; no definite D call. CDR3 length: 15 residues. V was clipped by 0 bases and J by 0 bases, with 8 bases between them. From germline, CDR1 is LGHNA and CDR2 YSLEER. CDR3 sequence reads: CASSQDPGMNTEAFF. For the CDR3, the DNA is TGCGCCAGCAGCCAAGATCCGGGGATGAACACTGAAGCTTTCTTT.

This clone was seen only a few times. The chain recombines TRBV5-1 with TRBJ2-5, with TRBD1 matching over 9 bases. The CDR3 has 15 amino acids. The germline gives CDR1 SGHRS, CDR2 YFSETQ. V dropped 1 base and J dropped 5; count of bases not matched to a gene: 6. The CDR3 sequence: CASSLSGQGSETQYF. The CDR3 DNA reads TGCGCCAGCAGCTTGTCGGGACAGGGATCGGAGACCCAGTACTTC. The full variable domain, with the rest looked up from reference TRBV5-1 and TRBJ2-5, is KAGVTQTPRYLIKTRGQQVTLSCSPISGHRSVSWYQQTPGQGLQFLFEYFSETQRNKGNFPGRFSGRQFSNSRSEMNVSTLELGDSALYLCASSLSGQGSETQYFGPGTRLLVL.

The rearrangement uses TRBV6-5 and TRBJ2-2; 8 bases align to TRBD1. V trimming: 5 bases; J trimming: 8 bases; junction bases outside the gene matches: 10. The CDR3 is made up of 15 amino acids. CDR1 and CDR2 (germline): MNHEY, SVGAGI. The chain's CDR3 is CASSRQGRRSGELFF. CDR3 coding DNA: TGTGCCAGCAGTCGACAGGGGAGGAGGTCGGGGGAGCTGTTTTTT.

V gene TRBV18 combines with J gene TRBJ2-7; possibly TRBD2 for D (5 bases). This CDR3 is built from 14 residues. V lost 3 bases and J 3 bases, leaving 12 bases between the germline ends. Germline V gives CDR1 KGHSH, CDR2 LQKENI. The CDR3 sequence is CASSPTAGGYEQYF. The DNA for the CDR3 is TGTGCCAGCTCACCGACGGCGGGCGGCTACGAGCAGTACTTC.

The table lists this clone with a few counts. This chain joins TRBV29-1 and TRBJ2-7; 9 bases align to TRBD2. Germline trimming cut 5 bases from V and 0 bases from J; bases unmatched to any gene: 5. This CDR3 spans 14 amino acids. Looked up from germline, CDR1 is SQVTM and CDR2 is ANQGSEA. The DNA for the CDR3 is TGCAGCGTTCGAGCGGGAGGACGCTCCTACGAGCAGTACTTC. Its protein product is CSVRAGGRSYEQYF.

In this sample, this clone turned up a few times. The rearrangement uses TRBV7-3 and TRBJ1-1, with D possibly matching TRBD1 (5 bases). Germline CDR1 SGHTA, CDR2 FQGTGA. The CDR3 loop spans 14 amino acids. V was cut by 2 bases and J by 4 bases, with 11 bases left in between. The CDR3 nucleotides are TGTGCCAGCAGCTTACAGGGCTTTGGCACTGAAGCTTTCTTT. This gives the protein CASSLQGFGTEAFF.

The chain carries TRBV13 and TRBJ1-2; TRBD1 matches at 7 bases. Looked up from germline, CDR1 is PRHDT and CDR2 is FYEKMQ (reference sequence). This CDR3 is 12 amino acids long. The V gene end was trimmed by 8 bases and the J gene end by 2 bases; junction bases not matched to a gene: 2. CDR3 sequence: CASQGQNYGYTF. CDR3 nucleotides: TGTGCCAGCCAGGGACAGAACTATGGCTACACCTTC. The whole variable domain, remainder taken from reference TRBV13 and TRBJ1-2, is AAGVIQSPRHLIKEKRETATLKCYPIPRHDTVYWYQQGPGQDPQFLISFYEKMQSDKGSIPDRFSAQQFSDYHSELNMSSLELGDSALYFCASQGQNYGYTFGSGTRLTVV.

The chain is built from TRBV4-3 and TRBJ2-3; the match to TRBD2 covers 13 bases. Germline V gives CDR1 LGHNA, CDR2 YSLEER. Trimming at V came to 4 bases and at J to 2 bases, leaving 3 bases not matched to a gene. The CDR3 length is 16 residues. The CDR3 bases are TGCGCCAGCAGCCTTGGACTAGCGGGGGTCACAGATACGCAGTATTTT. It specifies CASSLGLAGVTDTQYF.